This TCR beta chain stems from a study of blood T cell repertoires in COVID-19 (dated by TCRdb to 2018 to 2021). General notes on the study: Samples from collaborators originated in the United States, Italy and Spain and spanned both the acute and convalescent phases of COVID-19. The prospective study material was composed of cDNA or gDNA derived from T cells, B-cell-depleted T cells, or PBMCs. Deeply sampled blood TCRbeta repertoires from subjects exposed to, actively infected with, or recovered from COVID-19 were included in the dataset. The repertoires were released in a freely available public database meant as a resource for research on the immune response to SARS-CoV-2. The samples were drawn from two sources: the first 160 participants of the ongoing ImmuneRACE study, and about 1,300 subjects contributed by 6 global collaborators. Sample metadata almost always included a de-identified subject ID, COVID-19 status, age in years and sex. HLA class I and class II types, where available, came from metadata supplied by the sample provider rather than from assay-based typing. Overall study outcomes, separate from this receptor: The amount of clinical and demographic metadata varied by source and participant and was provided uncurated.

As to this clone: Its antigen remains undetermined. Base qualities are missing; no much larger clone stands one base away.

Collaborating institutions collected whole blood in K2EDTA tubes following their own protocols. Collaborator samples were shipped for TCRbeta analysis as frozen whole blood, isolated PBMCs, or DNA extracted from either sample type. TCRbeta CDR3 regions were amplified from genomic DNA using the immunoSEQ Assay, a bias-controlled multiplex PCR. As for the original processing: Nucleated cell counts per sample were estimated from amplification of reference gene primers within the assay. To quantify the absolute abundance of each unique TCRbeta CDR3 rearrangement, sequence reads were collapsed and filtered. For each sample, productive Simpson clonality was calculated as the square root of Simpson's diversity index across productive rearrangements. The immuneACCESS repertoire file appears here via TCRdb, limited to in-frame rearrangements. These files lack a portion of the clones; in checked studies, under half of the deficit traces to unresolved V genes, and the cause of the others is not known. V and J calls and clone size come straight from that table; D and trimming were deduced from the DNA. Across this sample there are under 350,000 clones, with about 88% seen only once. The ten most abundant clones make up 1.3% of the sample.

The TCR originated in a man aged 65 to 85 with acute or convalescent COVID-19. Material for sequencing was peripheral blood.

CDR3 sequence: CASFSGRNYGYTF. The DNA sequence is given as TGTGCCAGCTTCTCCGGTCGAAACTATGGCTACACCTTC. The sequence is built from TRBV28 and TRBJ1-2, with no confidently assigned D gene. V was cut back by 8 bases and J by 2 bases, leaving a gap of 12 bases between them. The CDR3 starts with the cysteine, ends with the phenylalanine, and has 13 residues. The kept DNA is CDR3 alone, 39 bases in frame from the first base. According to the germline V gene, CDR1 reads MDHEN and CDR2 reads SYDVKM.